This TCR beta chain was recorded in a study of PD-L1 blockade in urothelial cancer. Study-level background: Patients took up atezolizumab in 2014 at 1,200 mg intravenously every 3 weeks. Patients arrived having already received 0 to 3 prior chemotherapy regimens. Study findings and constraints: In blood at 3 weeks, tumor-associated clones expanded more among patients with durable benefit.

Regarding time point: pretreatment peripheral blood. Every PCR received spiked-in synthetic TCR analog templates. Using immunoSEQ multiplex PCR, the repertoire was profiled, and TCRdb retains in-frame clones only, with some absent. The top ten clones hold approximately 1.5% of a sample with 50,000 or so clones, roughly 84% of them seen once. Of note for this clone: Its antigen remains unknown.

This sequence originates from a man aged 50 to 60 with urothelial cancer. The material sequenced was PBMCs, taken around atezolizumab (anti-PD-L1) treatment.

The CDR3 reads CAWRRTGNREKLFF. CDR3 coding DNA: TGTGCCTGGAGGAGGACAGGGAATAGAGAAAAACTGTTTTTT. The chain recombines TRBV30 with TRBJ1-4; TRBD1 matches 8 bases. Germline loops: CDR1 GTSNPN, CDR2 SVGIG (reference sequence). The CDR3 is 14 residues long. The V segment lost 3 bases and the J segment 8 bases; nucleotides outside the gene matches: 8. Full variable domain (remainder filled in from reference TRBV30 and TRBJ1-4): SQTIHQWPATLVQPVGSPLSLECTVEGTSNPNLYWYRQAAGRGLQLLFYSVGIGQISSEVPQNLSASRPQDRQFILSSKKLLLSDSGFYLCAWRRTGNREKLFFGSGTQLSVL.